The clone carrying this TCR beta chain was counted between two and nine times. Its antigen is unidentified. The sample is drawn from a study of T-cell memory formation after mild COVID-19. For the study at large: Clusters were largely donor specific. Study-level findings and limits: Day 15 to 85 contracting clones showed balanced CD4/CD8; later expanders leaned CD4+. Pre-infection memory harbored some responding clones, suggesting cross-reactive memory joined.

The authors produced TCR alpha and TCR beta cDNA libraries with sample barcodes and UMIs by 5'RACE using constant-segment primers. TCRdb re-called the 5' RACE reads through MiXCR, storing one row per CDR3 protein. The table includes hundreds of thousands of distinct CDR3 sequences, roughly 19% detected once. The receptor comes from a man aged 18 to 35 who had mild COVID-19 (a few samples of this study predate the infection). Cell type and time point are not known. Sequenced material: PBMCs or a T cell subset sorted from them (not recorded which).

The CDR3: CASSLEGLYSNQPQHF. The CDR3 bases are TGTGCCAGCAGCTTAGAGGGCCTATATAGCAATCAGCCCCAGCATTTT. The rearrangement uses TRBV7-8 and TRBJ1-5; D is uncertain. The germline V and J ends were trimmed by 1 base and 0 bases, with 10 bases remaining between them. The CDR3 sequence is 16 residues long. Germline CDR1 and CDR2: SGHVS and FQNEAQ. Drawing the rest from reference TRBV7-8 and TRBJ1-5, the complete variable domain is GAGVSQSPRYKVAKRGQDVALRCDPISGHVSLFWYQQALGQGPEFLTYFQNEAQLDKSGLPSDRFFAERPEGSVSTLKIQRTQQEDSAVYLCASSLEGLYSNQPQHFGDGTRLSIL.